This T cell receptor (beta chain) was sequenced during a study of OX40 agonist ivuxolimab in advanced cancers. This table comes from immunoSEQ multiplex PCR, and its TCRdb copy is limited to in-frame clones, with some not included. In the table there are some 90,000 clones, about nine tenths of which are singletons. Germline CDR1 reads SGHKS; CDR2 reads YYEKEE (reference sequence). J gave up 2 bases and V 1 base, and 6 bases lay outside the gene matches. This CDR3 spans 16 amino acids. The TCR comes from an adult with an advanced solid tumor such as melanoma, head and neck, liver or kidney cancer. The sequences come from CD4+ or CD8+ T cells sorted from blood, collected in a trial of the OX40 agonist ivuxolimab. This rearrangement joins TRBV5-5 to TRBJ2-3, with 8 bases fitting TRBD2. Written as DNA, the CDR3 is TGTGCCAGCAGCTTGTTCCAGCGGGGGAACACAGATACGCAGTATTTT. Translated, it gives CASSLFQRGNTDTQYF. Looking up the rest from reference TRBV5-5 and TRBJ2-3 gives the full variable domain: DAGVTQSPTHLIKTRGQQVTLRCSPISGHKSVSWYQQVLGQGPQFIFQYYEKEERGRGNFPDRFSARQFPNYSSELNVNALLLGDSALYLCASSLFQRGNTDTQYFGPGTRLTVL.